This record looks at one TCR beta chain sequence and its context. Its antigen is unknown. Per-nucleotide qualities are absent, and no much larger clonotype sits a single base away. Looking up the germline V gene (reference sequence) yields CDR1 SEHNR and CDR2 FQNEAQ. Relative to germline, V is 6 bases shorter and J is 3 bases shorter, with 14 bases between their ends. Inclusive of the bounding cysteine and phenylalanine, the CDR3 is 14 residues long. The sequence is cut down to CDR3 DNA, 42 bases in frame from base 1. TCR beta CDR3 regions were sequenced at survey depth on the immunoSEQ platform. The QIAamp DNA micro kit was used to extract genomic DNA from every cultured and uncultured CD8+ T cell population. Under the source paper's analysis protocol: Samples with fewer than 5,000 productive reads were excluded, resulting in the removal of about 6% of the roughly 80 HIV peptide-stimulated cultures. A MANAFEST web app trimmed sequences to CDR3 and removed nonproductive sequences, CDR3s under 5 amino acids, and those not starting C or ending F/W. For a clonotype to count as antigen-specific, the clonotype had to expand relative to the no-peptide control in at least 2 of 3 replicates at FDR 0.01, and only within one epitope family. Specific clonotypes also needed at least fivefold higher frequency than in wells stimulated with peptides from other epitope families. TCRdb holds this immuneACCESS table with in-frame rearrangements only. Some clones are missing; in checked studies, unresolved V genes explain under half, and the rest has no known cause. V, J and clone size are taken as reported in that table, and D and trimming were inferred from the DNA itself. The sample table holds 4,500 to 5,500 clones, of which 55% to 70% were seen once. Of the sample, 40% to 45% falls within the top ten clones.

The EasySep Human CD8+ T Cell Enrichment Kit was used on day 10 to isolate CD8+ T cells from every culture. This specimen belongs to a study of CD8 T cell repertoires and HIV-1 epitope variants (dated by TCRdb to 2020 to 2021). Regarding the study in general: In separate culture wells, T cells were stimulated with each of twenty-five peptides that represented autologous and known Gag and Nef epitope variants. Control conditions included a CMV, EBV and flu peptide pool, the Ebola AY9 epitope as negative control, and a no-peptide well. Using the EasySep Human T Cell Enrichment Kit, T cells were enriched and then co-cultured with an equal number of autologous T cell-negative cells acting as antigen-presenting cells. For around 10 days the cultures were kept in IMDM with gentamicin, and on days 3 and 7 half of the media was changed with IL-2, IL-7 and IL-15 added. The epitopes tested were three Gag epitope families plus Nef HW9 and YT9. An aliquot of 1M T cells was set aside as an uncultured baseline condition, separate from the 80 or so T cell cultures. A total of approximately 77 T cell cultures were run, with each culture condition performed in triplicate except for one peptide, which was performed in duplicate. Overall study results and their limits: The study identified about ten antigen-specific TCR beta clonotypes, about six of which appeared to be cross-reactive for autologous or known escape epitope variants. Only TCR beta chains were identified by the assay, and proliferation to antigen, not T cell function or cytokine profile, was indicated. Several clonotypes recognized the Nef KF9 family and one clonotype recognized the HW9 family, while no responses were seen to the TAALDMSHF plasma variant.

The specimen was cultured CD8+ T cells derived from PBMCs. The chain joins TRBV7-9 to TRBJ1-2; the D gene is possibly TRBD1, with 5 bases matching. The TCR sequence derives from a male donor with HIV. CDR3 sequence: CASRMGGGDYGYTF. The nucleotide sequence reads TGTGCCAGCAGGATGGGGGGAGGGGACTATGGCTACACCTTC.